This T cell receptor (beta chain) was profiled in a study of patients and donors after allogeneic stem cell transplantation. The CDR3 extends over 14 amino acids. Trimming removed 0 bases from V and 5 bases from J, with 10 bases in between. In germline, CDR1 is MNHEY, CDR2 SVGAGI. One entry per CDR3 protein results from TCRdb running MiXCR on the RT-PCR reads. The sample includes 400,000 to 450,000 distinct CDR3 sequences, roughly 16% of them seen just once. A few counts support this clonotype. The V call is TRBV6-5, the J call TRBJ1-1; D gene ambiguous. The sequencing sample was made of blood, either unsorted or a sorted T cell fraction (not recorded which). This TCR came from a human donor who was either an allogeneic HSCT recipient or a stem cell or donor lymphocyte infusion donor (not recorded which). It is not recorded whose cells these are; they may come from a transplant donor. CDR3 DNA sequence: TGTGCCAGCAGTTACTCGTGGGAGAAAACTGAAGCTTTCTTT. Protein: CASSYSWEKTEAFF.